The 15 T cell receptor beta chains given below trace back to one sample, sequenced in a study of shared clonotypes between healthy human individuals. TCRdb's copy holds only in-frame clones and misses some; the assay was immunoSEQ multiplex PCR. The table lists hundreds of thousands of clones, nearly 95% of them singletons. Selected positively for CCR7 and CD45RO-negative, naive CD8 cells excluded terminally differentiated effector memory CD45RA+ cells. The material sequenced was naive CD8+ T cells sorted from blood. The source of these receptors is a man in his thirties or forties in good health.

This clone was counted only a few times. The CDR3 protein is CASSLTDISSYEQYF. CDR3 sequence (DNA): TGTGCCAGCAGTCTGACTGATATAAGCTCCTACGAGCAGTACTTC. V gene TRBV28 combines with J gene TRBJ2-7; no clear D gene. Trimming left V 5 bases short and J 0 bases short, with 14 bases between. The CDR3 runs 15 residues. Germline CDR1 and CDR2: MDHEN and SYDVKM.

V is TRBV7-9 and J is TRBJ2-2; D might be TRBD2 (6 bases). The CDR3 covers 17 residues. Trimming took 0 bases from V and 0 from J, leaving 11 bases between them. Germline CDR1 and CDR2: SEHNR and FQNEAQ (reference sequence). The CDR3 reads CASSLASGYANTGELFF. For the CDR3, the DNA is TGTGCCAGCAGCTTAGCTAGCGGATACGCGAACACCGGGGAGCTGTTTTTT.

The chain links TRBV28 to TRBJ2-5; D unresolved. Trimming took off 3 bases at V and 0 bases at J, with 8 bases between the two ends. CDR1 and CDR2 (germline): MDHEN, SYDVKM. This CDR3 spans 14 amino acids. The DNA for the CDR3 is TGTGCCAGCAGTTTTCGGCTAAACCAAGAGACCCAGTACTTC. This translates into CASSFRLNQETQYF.

The rearrangement uses TRBV7-6 and TRBJ2-7; 11 nucleotides align to TRBD2. The V gene's germline CDR1 is SGHVS and CDR2 FNYEAQ. The CDR3 sequence is 15 residues long. V shed 5 bases, J shed 4 bases, and the junction held 7 bases outside the gene matches. The CDR3 nucleotides are TGTGCCAGCAGCCCCCGACTAGCGGGAACGTACGAGCAGTACTTC. Translation: CASSPRLAGTYEQYF. Using reference TRBV7-6 and TRBJ2-7 for the parts outside the CDR3, the full variable domain is GAGVSQSPRYKVTKRGQDVALRCDPISGHVSLYWYRQALGQGPEFLTYFNYEAQQDKSGLPNDRFSAERPEGSISTLTIQRTEQRDSAMYRCASSPRLAGTYEQYFGPGTRLTVT.

This chain uses TRBV11-2 with TRBJ2-7; no definite D call. Deletions cut 2 bases from V and 0 bases from J, with 14 bases between. Germline V gene lookup returns CDR1 SGHAT and CDR2 FQNNGV. The CDR3 is 16 residues long. The CDR3 loop reads CASSLTVGEYSYEQYF. CDR3 nucleotide sequence: TGTGCCAGCAGCTTAACCGTCGGAGAGTACTCCTACGAGCAGTACTTC. The whole variable domain, filled in from reference TRBV11-2 and TRBJ2-7, reads EAGVAQSPRYKIIEKRQSVAFWCNPISGHATLYWYQQILGQGPKLLIQFQNNGVVDDSQLPKDRFSAERLKGVDSTLKIQPAKLEDSAVYLCASSLTVGEYSYEQYFGPGTRLTVT.

V gene TRBV4-1 combines with J gene TRBJ2-1; TRBD2 matches 11 bases. Germline lookup yields CDR1 MGHRA and CDR2 YSYEKL. There are 16 residues in the CDR3. The ends lost 0 bases at V and 6 bases at J; junction bases unmatched: 4. Here the CDR3 reads CASSQEPGLAGNEQFF. CDR3 in DNA: TGCGCCAGCAGCCAAGAACCCGGACTAGCGGGCAATGAGCAGTTCTTC.

The chain joins TRBV7-7 to TRBJ2-1; 7 bases line up with TRBD2. With V trimmed by 3 bases and J by 9 bases, 2 bases remained unmatched. There are 12 residues in the CDR3. Looked up from germline, CDR1 is SSHAT and CDR2 is FNYEAQ (reference sequence). This chain's CDR3 is CASSFPGGEQFF. CDR3 DNA: TGTGCCAGCAGCTTCCCGGGGGGTGAGCAGTTCTTC.

The chain links TRBV7-9 to TRBJ2-1; a weak D match, TRBD2 (5 bases). Germline V gene sequence: CDR1 SEHNR, CDR2 FQNEAQ (reference sequence). Trimming removed 5 bases from V and 5 bases from J, with 22 bases in between. CDR3 size: 17 residues. This chain's CDR3 is CASSPPKDSRTHNEQFF. CDR3 bases: TGTGCCAGCAGCCCCCCAAAGGACTCCCGAACCCACAATGAGCAGTTCTTC.

This chain links TRBV27 with TRBJ2-7; TRBD2 matches at 10 bases. This CDR3 is built from 14 residues. J lost 5 bases, V lost 0 bases, and 1 base had no gene match. Germline lookup yields CDR1 MNHEY and CDR2 SMNVEV (reference sequence). CDR3 protein: CASSLSLAGDEQYF. The CDR3 DNA is TGTGCCAGCAGTTTATCGCTAGCGGGAGACGAGCAGTACTTC.

The chain combines TRBV29-1 with TRBJ2-2; D might be TRBD1 or TRBD2, each matching 5 bases. There are 14 residues in the CDR3. V gave up 6 bases and J gave up 0 bases, with 11 bases separating them. Germline V gives CDR1 SQVTM, CDR2 ANQGSEA. CDR3 protein: CSVILGANTGELFF. The DNA for the CDR3 is TGCAGCGTAATACTGGGGGCGAACACCGGGGAGCTGTTTTTT.

This chain links TRBV27 with TRBJ2-5; D uncertain. Germline V gene sequence: CDR1 MNHEY, CDR2 SMNVEV (reference sequence). V was pared by 6 bases and J by 1 base, with 9 bases between. This CDR3 is built from 13 residues. The chain's CDR3 is CASSTMVQETQYF. The DNA of the CDR3 is TGTGCCAGCAGCACGATGGTCCAAGAGACCCAGTACTTC.

V and J are TRBV4-1 and TRBJ1-1; no firm D call. The CDR3 has 15 residues. Germline CDR1 is MGHRA and CDR2 is YSYEKL. V was trimmed by 3 bases and J by 7 bases, leaving 18 bases between them. The CDR3 bases are TGCGCCAGCAGCCAGGCTATTTCTGACCGGGGTGAAGCTTTCTTT. Its protein is CASSQAISDRGEAFF.

The chain carries TRBV27 and TRBJ2-1, with TRBD2 matching 7 bases. After removal of 5 bases from V and 3 bases from J, the junction contained 16 bases not matched to a gene. This CDR3 comprises 18 residues. Germline V gene data show CDR1 as MNHEY and CDR2 as SMNVEV (reference sequence). Written as DNA, the CDR3 is TGTGCCAGCAGTCCACCCATAGCTAGCGGAAGCTTCTACAATGAGCAGTTCTTC. Amino acid sequence: CASSPPIASGSFYNEQFF.

The chain links TRBV5-1 to TRBJ2-3, with TRBD2 matching 9 bases. Germline trimming cut 4 bases from V and 14 bases from J; bases unmatched to any gene: 14. The CDR3 totals 14 residues. CDR1 is SGHRS, CDR2 YFSETQ, per germline. The CDR3 reads CASSPEGSGSYRYF. CDR3 coding DNA: TGCGCCAGCAGCCCGGAGGGTAGCGGGAGTTATCGGTATTTT. The full variable domain, in which reference TRBV5-1 and TRBJ2-3 provide the parts outside the CDR3, is KAGVTQTPRYLIKTRGQQVTLSCSPISGHRSVSWYQQTPGQGLQFLFEYFSETQRNKGNFPGRFSGRQFSNSRSEMNVSTLELGDSALYLCASSPEGSGSYRYFGPGTRLTVL.

The V and J genes are TRBV27 and TRBJ2-7, with 12 bases identical to TRBD2. The CDR3 is 17 residues long. CDR1 and CDR2 from the germline V gene are MNHEY and SMNVEV (reference sequence). Trimming took 1 base from V and 0 from J; bases not matched to a gene: 4. Here the CDR3 DNA reads TGTGCCAGCAGTTTATTAACGACTAGCGGGAGCTCCTACGAGCAGTACTTC. It specifies CASSLLTTSGSSYEQYF.